A selection of T cell receptor beta chains follows, all from one sample in a study of regulatory T cells in long-lasting Graves disease. TCRdb reprocessed the multiplex PCR reads via MiXCR and lists one record per CDR3 protein. The sample includes about 520,000 distinct CDR3 sequences, around 12% seen only once; the top ten take roughly 8.9%. These data are also associated with another study on T cells in Graves' hyperthyroidism and ophthalmopathy.

The sequenced sample was peripheral blood mononuclear cells (PBMCs), obtained at new diagnosis, from a patient treated with antithyroid drugs. Receptor source: a woman aged 25 to 45 with Graves disease. Both conserved end residues are part of each CDR3. The D gene is left open where the match is weak. The size entry is marked missing in some rows and otherwise reads once, few, many or a size class.

V gene	J gene	clone size	D gene	CDR3 DNA	CDR3 protein
TRBV25-1	TRBJ2-5	once	TRBD2	TGTGCCCGCAGTGAATCGGGGGGTGAGACCCAGTACTTC	CARSESGGETQYF
TRBV2	TRBJ2-1	many	-	TGTGCCATCCAGTCCTGGGACACTTACAATGAGCAGTTCTTC	CAIQSWDTYNEQFF
TRBV7-9	TRBJ2-3	many	-	TGTGCCAGCAGCCCGCCGGGGAGTACGCAGTATTTT	CASSPPGSTQYF
TRBV18	TRBJ2-3	-	TRBD1	TGTGCCAGCTCAGTCATACAGGGGGGTGTGACAGATACGCAGTATTTT	CASSVIQGGVTDTQYF
TRBV27	TRBJ2-7	many	-	TGTGCCAGCAGTGCACGGGACGCCGGCTCCTACGAGCAGTACTTC	CASSARDAGSYEQYF
TRBV4-1	TRBJ1-1	-	-	TGCGCCAGCAGCCGGGCCAGACTCATGAACACTGAAGCTTTCTTT	CASSRARLMNTEAFF
TRBV9	TRBJ2-1	few	-	TGTGCCAGCAGCGTAGCGGGCCGGAGCTCCTACAATGAGCAGTTCTTC	CASSVAGRSSYNEQFF
TRBV20-1	TRBJ2-7	-	-	TGCAGTGCTAGAGGGAGGCTTTCCTACGAGCAGTACTTC	CSARGRLSYEQYF
TRBV28	TRBJ1-5	many	-	TGTGCCAGCAACATGGACGGTTTCGGCAATCAGCCCCAGCATTTT	CASNMDGFGNQPQHF
TRBV28	TRBJ2-3	many	-	TGTGCCAGCAGTTACCGGGGCCCAGATACGCAGTATTTT	CASSYRGPDTQYF
TRBV29-1	TRBJ1-2	-	-	TGCAGCGTTGAAGAGGCGGGGTCACCTAACTATGGCTACACCTTC	CSVEEAGSPNYGYTF
TRBV10-2	TRBJ2-1	-	-	TGCGCCAGCAGTGAGCCGACAACAATTCTCGCCTACAATGAGCAGTTCTTC	CASSEPTTILAYNEQFF
TRBV28	TRBJ2-2	-	TRBD1	TGTGCCAGCAGTTCTCCCGGGACAGGGGGGAACACCGGGGAGCTGTTTTTT	CASSSPGTGGNTGELFF